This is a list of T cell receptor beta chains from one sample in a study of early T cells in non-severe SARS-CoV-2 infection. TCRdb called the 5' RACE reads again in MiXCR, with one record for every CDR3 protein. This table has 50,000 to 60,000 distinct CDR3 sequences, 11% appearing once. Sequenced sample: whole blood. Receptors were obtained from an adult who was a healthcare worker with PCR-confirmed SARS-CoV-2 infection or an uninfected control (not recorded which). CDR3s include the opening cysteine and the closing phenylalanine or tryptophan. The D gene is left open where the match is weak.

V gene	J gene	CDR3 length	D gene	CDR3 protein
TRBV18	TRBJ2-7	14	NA	CASSPLETGPEQYF
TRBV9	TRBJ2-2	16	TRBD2	CPSSASGGIFAGELFF
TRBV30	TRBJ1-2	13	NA	CAGRGPGDYGYTF
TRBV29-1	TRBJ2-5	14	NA	CSVEPNLGQETQYF
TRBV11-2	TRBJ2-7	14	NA	CASNIRDWEGEQYF
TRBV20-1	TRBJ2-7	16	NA	CSARDGTGSVYYEQYF
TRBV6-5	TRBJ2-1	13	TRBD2	CASRPAGGNEQFF
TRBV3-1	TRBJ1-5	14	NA	CASSQSGGDQPQHF
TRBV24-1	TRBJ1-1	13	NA	CATSDPWGTEAFF
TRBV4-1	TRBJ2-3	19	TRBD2	CASSQDPRIAGGQADTQYF
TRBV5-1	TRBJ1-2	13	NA	CASSLSDSDGYTF
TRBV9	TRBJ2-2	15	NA	CASSVDSGRTGELFF
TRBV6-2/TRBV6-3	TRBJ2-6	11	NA	CASSYDNVLTF
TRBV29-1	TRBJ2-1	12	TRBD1	CSVEEDRDEQFF
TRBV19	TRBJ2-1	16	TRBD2	CASTLGTSGYYNEQFF
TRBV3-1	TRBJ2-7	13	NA	CASSQTATYEQYF
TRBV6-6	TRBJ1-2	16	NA	CASSYSSGGANYGYTF
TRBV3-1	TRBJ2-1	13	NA	CASSQASGNEQFF
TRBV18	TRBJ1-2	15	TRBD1	CASSSGTGETYGYTF
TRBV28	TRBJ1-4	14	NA	CASRFSESSEKLFF
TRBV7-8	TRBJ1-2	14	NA	CASSWRGGYYGYTF
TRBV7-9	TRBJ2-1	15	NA	CASSPSGSGYNEQFF
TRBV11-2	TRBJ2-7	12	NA	CASSRGAYEQYF
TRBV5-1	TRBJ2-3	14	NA	CASSPDGITDTQYF
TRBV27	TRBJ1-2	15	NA	CASSPMLTVSYGYTF
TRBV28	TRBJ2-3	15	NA	CASSLGGPATDTQYF
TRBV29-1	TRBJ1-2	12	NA	CSAWTAVEGYTF
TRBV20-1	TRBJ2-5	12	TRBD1	CGARTGQETQYF
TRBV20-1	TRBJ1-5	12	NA	CSAVQPGQPQHF
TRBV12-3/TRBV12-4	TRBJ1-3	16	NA	CASSPTGLVSGNTIYF